These T cell receptor beta chains were read from a single sample in a study of cytomegalovirus exposure and HLA in healthy donors. Profiling relied on immunoSEQ multiplex PCR, and the TCRdb table lists in-frame clones only, not all of them. The sample includes about 160,000 clones, 80% of them seen just once. The sequenced material came from PBMCs. These receptors came from a male donor in good health and CMV-seropositive. The CDR3 runs from the conserved cysteine through the conserved F or W. Fields, in order: J gene, V gene, D gene, clone size, CDR3 protein, CDR3 DNA. A D gene is named only where the DNA matches it firmly. Rows may omit the clone size; those that give it use once, few, many or a size class.

TRBJ2-7 TRBV7-2 - - CASSLGLVEQYF TGTGCCAGCAGCTTAGGGCTAGTCGAGCAGTACTTC
TRBJ2-7 TRBV7-9 TRBD2 once CASSSGLAGGPYEQYF TGTGCCAGCAGCTCGGGACTAGCGGGAGGGCCGTACGAGCAGTACTTC
TRBJ2-1 TRBV5-4 TRBD2 - CASGGEREGYEQFF TGTGCCAGCGGGGGCGAGCGGGAGGGGTATGAGCAGTTCTTC
TRBJ2-3 TRBV5-8 - once CASSSGSRTDTQYF TGTGCCAGCAGCTCCGGGTCACGCACAGATACGCAGTATTTT
TRBJ2-1 TRBV9 - - CASSVVPGNNEQFF TGTGCCAGCAGCGTAGTACCGGGGAACAATGAGCAGTTCTTC
TRBJ2-1 TRBV11-2 - - CASSLIAGISYNEQFF TGTGCCAGCAGCTTAATAGCAGGGATTTCCTACAATGAGCAGTTCTTC
TRBJ2-1 TRBV25-1 TRBD2 - CASSEYGGNEQFF TGTGCCAGCAGTGAATACGGGGGGAATGAGCAGTTCTTC
TRBJ2-1 TRBV27 TRBD2 - CASSFGGRRGNEQFF TGTGCCAGCAGTTTTGGCGGGAGGAGGGGCAATGAGCAGTTCTTC
TRBJ1-5 TRBV2 TRBD1 - CASRDSIGQPQHF TGTGCCAGCCGGGACAGCATTGGTCAGCCCCAGCATTTT
TRBJ1-2 TRBV7-6 - - CASSLTGTDYGYTF TGTGCCAGCAGCTTAACAGGGACGGACTATGGCTACACCTTC
TRBJ2-6 TRBV19 - - CASRTGSSGANVLTF TGTGCCAGTAGAACCGGTAGCTCTGGGGCCAACGTCCTGACTTTC
TRBJ1-2 TRBV30 - - CAWSAGIHGYTF TGTGCCTGGAGTGCAGGGATTCATGGCTACACCTTC
TRBJ1-4 TRBV7-9 TRBD1 - CASSLPGQGREKLFF TGTGCCAGCAGCTTACCTGGACAGGGGCGAGAAAAACTGTTTTTT
TRBJ2-3 TRBV5-6 TRBD2 once CASSSGTRQYF TGTGCCAGCAGCTCCGGGACTAGGCAGTATTTT
TRBJ2-2 TRBV27 TRBD2 - CASSTLLAGGPGELFF TGTGCCAGCAGTACCTTACTAGCGGGAGGTCCCGGGGAGCTGTTTTTT
TRBJ2-3 TRBV10-3 TRBD1 - CATTGGTDTQYF TGTGCCACTACAGGGGGGACAGATACGCAGTATTTT
TRBJ1-4 TRBV7-3 - once CASSNPGWGQKLGNEKLFF TGTGCCAGCAGCAACCCTGGGTGGGGGCAGAAGCTCGGTAATGAAAAACTGTTTTTT
TRBJ2-4 TRBV7-9 - few CASSLGVELNIQYF TGTGCCAGCAGCTTAGGAGTAGAATTAAACATTCAGTACTTC
TRBJ1-2 TRBV6-5 - - CASSYQRVSGYGYTF TGTGCCAGCAGTTACCAGAGGGTCTCGGGCTATGGCTACACCTTC
TRBJ2-2 TRBV6-5 TRBD2 once CASSWTSGSGGELFF TGTGCCAGCAGCTGGACTAGCGGGAGTGGCGGGGAGCTGTTTTTT
TRBJ1-1 TRBV5-5 TRBD1 - CASSLNPFRQGANTEAFF TGTGCCAGCAGCTTGAACCCCTTTCGACAGGGGGCGAACACTGAAGCTTTCTTT
TRBJ2-2 TRBV6-6 TRBD1 - CASSYPQGTGGELFF TGTGCCAGCAGTTACCCACAGGGGACGGGCGGGGAGCTGTTTTTT
TRBJ2-4 TRBV6-1 - - CASSEWVEGGAKNIQYF TGTGCCAGCAGTGAATGGGTTGAGGGAGGTGCCAAAAACATTCAGTACTTC
TRBJ2-7 TRBV7-9 - - CASSSGGGREQYF TGTGCCAGCAGCTCTGGGGGGGGGCGGGAGCAGTACTTC
TRBJ1-5 TRBV5-5 TRBD1 - CASSGGTANQPQHF TGTGCCAGCAGCGGAGGGACAGCAAATCAGCCCCAGCATTTT
TRBJ2-3 TRBV7-6 - - CASSGRLADTQYF TGTGCCAGCAGCGGCCGACTAGCAGATACGCAGTATTTT
TRBJ1-1 TRBV19 TRBD1 - CASSLGRGQGFTEAFF TGTGCCAGTAGTCTCGGCCGGGGACAGGGGTTTACTGAAGCTTTCTTT
TRBJ2-5 TRBV5-6 TRBD1 - CASSGTGQGQETQYF TGTGCCAGCAGTGGAACGGGACAGGGGCAAGAGACCCAGTACTTC
TRBJ2-7 TRBV12-5 - few CASGRPAEQYF TGTGCTAGTGGGCGGCCTGCGGAACAGTACTTC
TRBJ2-7 TRBV9 TRBD2 few CASSVSGGPYEQYF TGTGCCAGCAGCGTCTCGGGGGGACCCTACGAGCAGTACTTC
TRBJ1-2 TRBV27 TRBD1 - CASSPLQGADGGYTF TGTGCCAGCAGTCCCCTACAGGGGGCGGACGGCGGCTACACCTTC
TRBJ1-4 TRBV27 TRBD1 - CASSLHGTVAKEKLFF TGTGCCAGCAGTTTACATGGGACAGTGGCAAAGGAAAAACTGTTTTTT
TRBJ1-5 TRBV6-4 - - CASSASTGSNQPQHF TGTGCCAGCAGTGCGTCTACAGGTTCCAATCAGCCCCAGCATTTT
TRBJ1-2 TRBV5-1 TRBD1 - CASSLFPGQGNGYTF TGCGCCAGCAGCTTGTTTCCCGGACAGGGGAATGGCTACACCTTC
TRBJ1-1 TRBV19 - few CASSYDSESLMNTEAFF TGTGCCAGTAGTTATGACAGTGAGTCTTTGATGAACACTGAAGCTTTCTTT
TRBJ2-3 TRBV15 - - CATSREGSVGLVSTDTQYF TGTGCCACCAGCAGAGAGGGCAGCGTGGGACTCGTTAGCACAGATACGCAGTATTTT
TRBJ2-2 TRBV19 - few CASNMNTGELFF TGTGCCAGTAACATGAACACCGGGGAGCTGTTTTTT
TRBJ2-1 TRBV28 TRBD2 few CASSNSGPDEQFF TGTGCCAGCAGCAATAGCGGGCCCGATGAGCAGTTCTTC
TRBJ2-7 TRBV9 - - CASSNRLARDEQYF TGTGCCAGCAGCAACCGACTCGCCCGCGACGAGCAGTACTTC
TRBJ2-7 TRBV5-1 TRBD2 - CASSLVGGPGYEQYF TGCGCCAGCAGCTTAGTGGGAGGGCCTGGCTACGAGCAGTACTTC
TRBJ1-1 TRBV7-9 TRBD1 once CASSPGGTEAFF TGTGCCAGCAGCCCAGGGGGCACTGAAGCTTTCTTT
TRBJ2-1 TRBV6-4 TRBD2 - CASSEAASGNNEQFF TGTGCCAGCAGTGAAGCGGCGAGCGGGAACAATGAGCAGTTCTTC
TRBJ2-3 TRBV5-1 - - CASSIFSTDTQYF TGCGCCAGCAGCATCTTTAGCACAGATACGCAGTATTTT
TRBJ2-5 TRBV19 TRBD1 - CASSSYGTGRETQYF TGTGCCAGTAGTTCCTACGGGACAGGGAGAGAGACCCAGTACTTC
TRBJ2-3 TRBV4-1 - - CASSQGRGDTQYF TGCGCCAGCAGCCAAGGGCGGGGAGATACGCAGTATTTT
TRBJ2-3 TRBV6-1 - - CASSEGRVTDTQYF TGTGCCAGCAGTGAAGGGCGGGTTACAGATACGCAGTATTTT
TRBJ2-3 TRBV15 TRBD2 few CATSRDGGGTDTQYF TGTGCCACCAGCAGAGATGGCGGGGGTACAGATACGCAGTATTTT
TRBJ2-3 TRBV20-1 - few CSAREVDTQYF TGCAGTGCTAGGGAGGTAGATACGCAGTATTTT
TRBJ2-3 TRBV5-5 - - CASSTSPGDTQYF TGTGCCAGCAGTACTAGCCCCGGAGATACGCAGTATTTT